These 24 T cell receptor beta chains came from one sample sequenced in a study of blood T cell repertoires in COVID-19 (dated by TCRdb to 2020 to 2021). Library generation was performed with the immunoSEQ multiplex PCR assay. In TCRdb, the immuneACCESS table is reduced to in-frame sequences with V and J assigned. These tables do not hold every clone; where another copy was compared, an unresolved V gene accounts for under half, and the others remain unexplained. Counted in this sample were about 53,000 clones; just under 85% of them appeared once. Together, the top ten hold 14% of the sample. The specimen sequenced was peripheral blood. These receptors all come from a human donor in a cohort sampled during active COVID-19.

The rearrangement links TRBV6-2 or TRBV6-3 to TRBJ1-6, with D perhaps matching TRBD1 (6 bases). The ends were cut back, 2 bases at V and 14 bases at J, with 22 bases in the middle. The CDR3 sequence is 16 residues long. The germline V gene has CDR1 MNHEY and CDR2 SVGEGT. The CDR3 is CASSYGPRQAPGALHF. The CDR3 nucleotides are TGTGCCAGCAGTTACGGGCCCCGACAGGCCCCAGGGGCCCTCCACTTT.

The chain joins TRBV6-2 or TRBV6-3 to TRBJ2-2; 9 positions agree with TRBD1. Germline V CDR1 and CDR2: MNHEY, SVGEGT. Trimming at V came to 6 bases and at J to 5 bases, leaving 10 bases not matched to a gene. This CDR3 contains 16 residues. The CDR3 DNA reads as TGTGCCAGCAGCCGTCTCATAGGGACAGGGACCGGGGAGCTGTTTTTT. This translates into CASSRLIGTGTGELFF.

The CDR3 DNA reads TGTGCCAGCAGTGAGCGGCCGGGAGTGCGGGGGGATACGCAGTATTTT. Translated: CASSERPGVRGDTQYF. The J gene is TRBJ2-3, the V gene TRBV2; the match to TRBD2 covers 7 bases. The V segment lost 3 bases and the J segment 6 bases; nucleotides outside the gene matches: 12. Germline-derived CDR1 and CDR2 are SNHLY and FYNNEI. The CDR3 runs to 16 residues. Looking up the rest from reference TRBV2 and TRBJ2-3 gives the full variable domain: EPEVTQTPSHQVTQMGQEVILRCVPISNHLYFYWYRQILGQKVEFLVSFYNNEISEKSEIFDDQFSVERPDGSNFTLKIRSTKLEDSAMYFCASSERPGVRGDTQYFGPGTRLTVL.

The rearrangement links TRBV7-2 to TRBJ2-7; possibly TRBD1 for D (7 bases). This CDR3 spans 14 amino acids. CDR1 is SGHTA and CDR2 is FQGNSA in the germline V gene. V was pared by 2 bases and J by 2 bases, with 10 bases between. DNA of the CDR3: TGTGCCAGCAGCTTACAGGGGGGACCCTACGAGCAGTACTTC. Its translation: CASSLQGGPYEQYF.

This chain uses TRBV7-8 with TRBJ1-4; D not certain. The CDR3 totals 16 residues. Germline V gene data show CDR1 as SGHVS and CDR2 as FQNEAQ. V gave up 3 bases and J gave up 5 bases, with 16 bases separating them. Here the CDR3 reads CASSLDRTVTNEKLFF. The CDR3 DNA sequence: TGTGCCAGCAGCTTGGACCGGACTGTTACAAATGAAAAACTGTTTTTT.

J is TRBJ1-1 and V is TRBV6-2 or TRBV6-3; no definite D call. The CDR3 is made up of 11 amino acids. CDR1 is MNHEY and CDR2 is SVGEGT in the germline V gene. With 3 bases removed from V and 5 bases from J, the gap between germline ends came to 4 bases. The CDR3 reads CASSYRTEAFF. CDR3 coding DNA: TGTGCCAGCAGTTATCGGACTGAAGCTTTCTTT.

Comments on this clone: The same CDR3 is also encoded by other DNA sequences in this sample. The chain is built from TRBV5-1 and TRBJ1-1; D perhaps matches TRBD1 (5 bases). V lost 2 bases to trimming and J lost 1 base, with 6 bases between them. Germline V gene data show CDR1 as SGHRS and CDR2 as YFSETQ. The CDR3 sequence is 13 residues long. CDR3: CASSLDRNTEAFF. The DNA for the CDR3 is TGCGCCAGCAGCTTAGACAGGAACACTGAAGCTTTCTTT.

The V and J genes are TRBV7-9 and TRBJ1-2, with D uncertain. Germline assignment: CDR1 SEHNR and CDR2 FQNEAQ (reference sequence). The CDR3 is 13 amino acids. V lost 1 base and J lost 4, with 7 bases in between. CDR3 bases: TGTGCCAGCAGCTTAGGCCAACTCTATGGCTACACCTTC. Its protein product is CASSLGQLYGYTF.

The V and J genes are TRBV6-2 or TRBV6-3 and TRBJ1-3; D uncertain. CDR3 size: 16 residues. V dropped 2 bases and J dropped 8 bases, with 19 bases sitting between them. Germline CDR1 is MNHEY and CDR2 is SVGEGT. This CDR3 reads CASSYRMDPEEYTIYF. The CDR3 DNA reads TGTGCCAGCAGTTACCGAATGGACCCGGAGGAGTACACCATATATTTT.

The chain is built from TRBV9 and TRBJ2-7; D unclear. The CDR3 totals 16 residues. Trimming cost V 3 bases and J 0 bases, with 16 bases left between them. CDR1 and CDR2 (germline): SGDLS, YYNGEE. The CDR3 nucleotides are TGTGCCAGCAGCGGACTCTCAGACTTGAGCTCCTACGAGCAGTACTTC. This translates into CASSGLSDLSSYEQYF.

The chain couples TRBV5-5 to TRBJ1-1; 12 bases are a match to TRBD1. The V segment lost 3 bases and the J segment 0 bases; nucleotides outside the gene matches: 15. This CDR3 comprises 20 residues. The germline gives CDR1 SGHKS, CDR2 YYEKEE (reference sequence). CDR3 bases: TGTGCCAGCAGCTCACGAGGGACAGGGGGCGGATTACTTATGAACACTGAAGCTTTCTTT. Translated: CASSSRGTGGGLLMNTEAFF.

This clone was detected only a few times. The chain has TRBV11-3 and TRBJ2-7, with 7 bases fitting TRBD2. With V trimmed by 3 bases and J by 7 bases, 3 bases remained unmatched. In germline, CDR1 is SGHNT, CDR2 YENEEA. The CDR3 contains 12 residues. The CDR3 protein is CASSFGGGEQYF. The CDR3 nucleotides are TGTGCCAGCAGCTTTGGGGGGGGTGAGCAGTACTTC. Drawing the rest from reference TRBV11-3 and TRBJ2-7, the complete variable domain is EAGVVQSPRYKIIEKKQPVAFWCNPISGHNTLYWYLQNLGQGPELLIRYENEEAVDDSQLPKDRFSAERLKGVDSTLKIQPAELGDSAVYLCASSFGGGEQYFGPGTRLTVT.

This chain connects TRBV5-1 to TRBJ2-1; TRBD2 matches at 13 bases. J gave up 8 bases and V 6 bases, and 5 bases lay outside the gene matches. The CDR3 has 14 residues. The germline V gene encodes CDR1 SGHRS and CDR2 YFSETQ. The CDR3: CASTRTSGSDEQFF. CDR3 coding DNA: TGCGCCAGCACCCGGACTAGCGGGAGTGATGAGCAGTTCTTC.

The chain combines TRBV2 with TRBJ2-6, with D perhaps TRBD1 (5 bases). The CDR3 runs to 15 residues. Germline CDR1 and CDR2: SNHLY and FYNNEI. Between the trimmed V and J ends, which lost 6 bases and 0 bases, there was a span of 9 bases. CDR3: CASRSGRSGANVLTF. The CDR3 coding sequence is TGTGCCAGCAGGTCAGGGCGCTCTGGGGCCAACGTCCTGACTTTC.

The V and J genes are TRBV7-3 and TRBJ2-7; no firm D call. The CDR3 is made up of 14 amino acids. CDR1 and CDR2 (germline): SGHTA, FQGTGA. With 4 bases removed from V and 2 bases from J, the gap between germline ends came to 12 bases. CDR3 nucleotide sequence: TGTGCCAGCAGCTCAGCATGGGCAACCTACGAGCAGTACTTC. This gives the protein CASSSAWATYEQYF.

This chain connects TRBV4-3 to TRBJ2-4; 7 bases map to TRBD2. V trimming: 4 bases; J trimming: 0 bases; junction bases outside the gene matches: 9. The germline V gene has CDR1 LGHNA and CDR2 YSLEER. The CDR3 runs to 17 residues. The CDR3 DNA sequence: TGCGCCAGCAGCCCTCAGACTAGCAGACTAGCCAAAAACATTCAGTACTTC. This gives the protein CASSPQTSRLAKNIQYF.

The chain uses TRBV30 and TRBJ2-3; TRBD1 agrees at 8 bases. Losses at the gene ends were 5 bases for V and 5 bases for J; bases not matched to a gene: 9. CDR1 is GTSNPN, CDR2 SVGIG, per germline (reference sequence). The CDR3 contains 14 residues. In nucleotides, the CDR3 is TGTGCCTGGGGCCAGGGGGCTTTGGGAGATACGCAGTATTTT. As protein: CAWGQGALGDTQYF.

The chain is built from TRBV29-1 and TRBJ1-1, with no clear D. The CDR3 sequence is 11 residues long. Germline assignment: CDR1 SQVTM and CDR2 ANQGSEA. With 8 bases removed from V and 1 base from J, the gap between germline ends came to 8 bases. The CDR3 nucleotides read TGCAGCACCCGGAGGAACACTGAAGCTTTCTTT. This codes for CSTRRNTEAFF. Looking up the rest from reference TRBV29-1 and TRBJ1-1 gives the full variable domain: SAVISQKPSRDICQRGTSLTIQCQVDSQVTMMFWYRQQPGQSLTLIATANQGSEATYESGFVIDKFPISRPNLTFSTLTVSNMSPEDSSIYLCSTRRNTEAFFGQGTRLTVV.

The J gene is TRBJ2-5, the V gene TRBV5-1; 8 nucleotides align to TRBD1. There are 16 residues in the CDR3. Germline CDR1 SGHRS, CDR2 YFSETQ. V lost 1 base, J lost 1 base, and 6 bases stayed unmatched. The CDR3 loop reads CASSLWAGGFQETQYF. In DNA form, the CDR3 reads TGCGCCAGCAGCTTGTGGGCAGGGGGCTTCCAAGAGACCCAGTACTTC.

This chain links TRBV9 with TRBJ2-3; possible D gene TRBD2, 6 bases. V was cut by 0 bases and J by 1 base, with 12 bases left in between. Germline values: CDR1 SGDLS, CDR2 YYNGEE. The CDR3 is made up of 16 amino acids. CDR3 amino acids: CASSVDAGWGTDTQYF. The DNA for the CDR3 is TGTGCCAGCAGCGTAGATGCGGGGTGGGGCACAGATACGCAGTATTTT.

V is TRBV11-2 and J is TRBJ2-3, with TRBD2 identical over 8 bases. The CDR3 is made up of 15 amino acids. V dropped 2 bases and J dropped 4; count of bases not matched to a gene: 5. Germline CDR1 reads SGHAT; CDR2 reads FQNNGV. The CDR3 sequence: CASSLSGLAADTQYF. CDR3 DNA: TGTGCCAGCAGCTTATCAGGACTAGCCGCAGATACGCAGTATTTT.

J is TRBJ2-3 and V is TRBV6-5, with 7 positions matching TRBD2. J was trimmed by 4 bases and V by 6 bases; bases with no gene match: 4. This CDR3 comprises 13 residues. CDR1 and CDR2 from the germline V gene are MNHEY and SVGAGI. CDR3 protein: CASSPTSADTQYF. CDR3 coding DNA: TGTGCCAGCAGCCCAACTAGCGCAGATACGCAGTATTTT.

The CDR3 DNA reads as TGCGCCAGCAGCTTGGGACGGACAGGCGCTACAATTAATTCACCCCTCCACTTT. Amino acids: CASSLGRTGATINSPLHF. The J gene is TRBJ1-6, the V gene TRBV5-1, with 7 bases identical to TRBD1. V lost 0 bases, J lost 6 bases, and 12 bases stayed unmatched. Germline V gene lookup returns CDR1 SGHRS and CDR2 YFSETQ. This CDR3 is 18 amino acids long.

The chain carries TRBV28 and TRBJ1-1; 7 nucleotides agree with TRBD1. This CDR3 comprises 14 residues. V trimming: 6 bases; J trimming: 7 bases; junction bases outside the gene matches: 11. From germline, CDR1 is MDHEN and CDR2 SYDVKM. For the CDR3, the DNA is TGTGCCAGCAGCTTACGACAGGGTCGGAGTGAAGCTTTCTTT. Its translation is CASSLRQGRSEAFF.